This T cell receptor (beta chain) comes out of a study of cytomegalovirus exposure and HLA in healthy donors. Findings of the study overall: A cluster of highly shared sequence variants was likely a sequencing artifact.

As regards this clone: Its specificity is not known.

Germline CDR1 reads SGHDT; CDR2 reads YYEEEE. CDR3 length equals 13 residues. V was clipped by 3 bases and J by 4 bases; unmatched bases: 3. 13 Jbeta primers and 60 Vbeta primers were used for the PCR. Profiled with immunoSEQ multiplex PCR; TCRdb holds only in-frame clones, not every one. The sample has 55,000 to 80,000 clones, 65% to 70% seen once. This clonotype was obtained from a man in his forties in good health and CMV-seropositive. V usage is TRBV5-6 and J usage is TRBJ2-5, with TRBD2 matching 7 bases. The source material was PBMCs. The CDR3 protein is CASSSVAGETQYF. The CDR3 DNA reads as TGTGCCAGCAGCTCCGTAGCGGGAGAGACCCAGTACTTC.